The 23 T cell receptor beta chains below all came from one sample that was sequenced in a study of response to subunit inactivated influenza vaccine. TCRdb reprocessed the RT-PCR reads with MiXCR, giving one entry per CDR3 protein. The sample lists 300,000 to 350,000 distinct CDR3 sequences, approximately 23% seen once, with 10% in the top ten. The sample was PBMCs from blood, taken approximately 22 months after vaccination. The receptors stem from a man between 45 and 75 years old who received an inactivated influenza vaccine.

This clonotype was counted between two and nine times. J is TRBJ2-6 and V is TRBV5-1; D is unclear. The germline V gene encodes CDR1 SGHRS and CDR2 YFSETQ. This CDR3 contains 15 residues. V lost 6 bases and J lost 1, with 11 bases in between. The CDR3 bases are TGCGCCAGCACTTGGCAAGGGTCTGGGGCCAACGTCCTGACTTTC. Translated, it gives CASTWQGSGANVLTF. Supplemented by reference TRBV5-1 and TRBJ2-6, the full variable domain reads KAGVTQTPRYLIKTRGQQVTLSCSPISGHRSVSWYQQTPGQGLQFLFEYFSETQRNKGNFPGRFSGRQFSNSRSEMNVSTLELGDSALYLCASTWQGSGANVLTFGAGSRLTVL.

The sample holds a few counts of this clonotype. V usage is TRBV7-2 and J usage is TRBJ2-4; D possibly matches TRBD1 or TRBD2 (5 bases each). The CDR3 is 17 amino acids. Germline V CDR1 and CDR2: SGHTA, FQGNSA. V was shortened by 6 bases and J by 0 bases, with 18 bases between the two germline ends. CDR3 in DNA: TGTGCCAGCAGTTTTGCATCAGGGACGCTAGCCAAAAACATTCAGTACTTC. This translates into CASSFASGTLAKNIQYF.

This chain uses TRBV12-3 or TRBV12-4 with TRBJ2-2; D remains unclear. The V end was cut by 3 bases, the J end by 3 bases, with 8 bases between. The CDR3 is 14 amino acids. The CDR3 DNA reads TGTGCCAGCAGTTTTGGTTTCGACACCGGGGAGCTGTTTTTT. As protein: CASSFGFDTGELFF.

This clonotype was observed many times. The chain couples TRBV4-3 to TRBJ1-3; possible D gene TRBD1, 6 bases. The CDR3 loop spans 17 amino acids. The germline V gene encodes CDR1 LGHNA and CDR2 YSLEER. V was shortened by 5 bases and J by 0 bases, with 17 bases between the two germline ends. The CDR3 DNA reads TGCGCCAGCAGCTCAGCCGGGACAAGCAACTCTGGAAACACCATATATTTT. Protein product: CASSSAGTSNSGNTIYF.

This clonotype was picked up a small number of times. V usage is TRBV19 and J usage is TRBJ1-5; D unclear. V lost 5 bases and J 3 bases, leaving 14 bases between the germline ends. The germline gives CDR1 LNHDA, CDR2 SQIVND (reference sequence). The CDR3 spans 15 residues. The CDR3 DNA reads TGTGCCAGTAGTTCCGAGGGCAGAAACAATCAGCCCCAGCATTTT. Its protein product is CASSSEGRNNQPQHF.

This clonotype has only a few counts. The rearrangement uses TRBV5-1 and TRBJ2-1; D unresolved. Germline CDR1 is SGHRS and CDR2 is YFSETQ. The CDR3 has 14 residues. With 2 bases removed from V and 8 bases from J, the gap between germline ends came to 14 bases. Here the CDR3 reads CASSFRGRAYEQFF. The CDR3 DNA reads as TGCGCCAGCAGCTTCCGCGGACGGGCATATGAGCAGTTCTTC. Full variable domain (remainder filled in from reference TRBV5-1 and TRBJ2-1): KAGVTQTPRYLIKTRGQQVTLSCSPISGHRSVSWYQQTPGQGLQFLFEYFSETQRNKGNFPGRFSGRQFSNSRSEMNVSTLELGDSALYLCASSFRGRAYEQFFGPGTRLTVL.

This clonotype was observed a few times. The chain joins TRBV2 to TRBJ2-6; D gene uncertain. Germline loops: CDR1 SNHLY, CDR2 FYNNEI. V gave up 4 bases and J gave up 0 bases, with 13 bases separating them. The CDR3 totals 17 residues. CDR3 sequence: CASSVESIRSGANVLTF. For the CDR3, the DNA is TGTGCCAGCAGTGTGGAATCCATCCGCTCTGGGGCCAACGTCCTGACTTTC. Full variable domain (outside the CDR3, taken from reference TRBV2 and TRBJ2-6): EPEVTQTPSHQVTQMGQEVILRCVPISNHLYFYWYRQILGQKVEFLVSFYNNEISEKSEIFDDQFSVERPDGSNFTLKIRSTKLEDSAMYFCASSVESIRSGANVLTFGAGSRLTVL.

The genes are TRBV20-1 and TRBJ2-3; 11 bases agree with TRBD2. CDR1 and CDR2 (germline): DFQATT, SNEGSKA (reference sequence). V gave up 2 bases and J gave up 0 bases; unmatched junction bases: 7. The CDR3 has 17 amino acids. This chain's CDR3 is CSARRLAGGPSTDTQYF. The CDR3 DNA is TGCAGTGCTAGAAGGCTAGCGGGAGGACCTAGCACAGATACGCAGTATTTT.

There are a few counts of this clonotype. The chain employs TRBV29-1 and TRBJ2-7; unclear D gene. CDR1 is SQVTM, CDR2 ANQGSEA, per germline. Trimming removed 4 bases from V and 3 bases from J, with 10 bases in between. This CDR3 is 12 amino acids long. The CDR3 spells CSVAYGNYEQYF. The CDR3 coding sequence is TGCAGCGTTGCCTACGGAAACTACGAGCAGTACTTC.

The J gene is TRBJ2-7, the V gene TRBV5-1, with 9 bases fitting TRBD1. With 0 bases clipped from V and 3 bases from J, the junction kept 4 bases outside the gene matches. The CDR3 has 15 residues. Germline CDR1 SGHRS, CDR2 YFSETQ. The CDR3 loop reads CASSLEGQGLYEQYF. The CDR3 DNA reads TGCGCCAGCAGCTTGGAGGGACAGGGACTCTACGAGCAGTACTTC.

The sample holds many counts of this clonotype. V is TRBV6-1 and J is TRBJ1-5, with D possibly matching TRBD1 (5 bases). V was pared by 8 bases and J by 0 bases, with 14 bases between. The CDR3 covers 15 residues. From germline, CDR1 is MNHNS and CDR2 SASEGT. CDR3 in amino acids: CASGTGPYSNQPQHF. The CDR3 nucleotides are TGTGCCAGCGGGACGGGGCCCTATAGCAATCAGCCCCAGCATTTT.

The chain uses TRBV5-1 and TRBJ2-3, with 13 bases lining up with TRBD2. The CDR3 has 16 amino acids. With 5 bases clipped from V and 5 bases from J, the junction kept 8 bases outside the gene matches. Germline lookup yields CDR1 SGHRS and CDR2 YFSETQ. The CDR3 loop is CASRAELAGGRDTQYF. As DNA, the CDR3 is TGCGCCAGCAGGGCAGAACTAGCGGGAGGGCGAGATACGCAGTATTTT.

This rearrangement joins TRBV20-1 to TRBJ2-7, with 14 bases aligning to TRBD2. This CDR3 is 13 amino acids long. Germline CDR1 is DFQATT and CDR2 is SNEGSKA (reference sequence). J gave up 6 bases and V 5 bases, and 3 bases lay outside the gene matches. This chain's CDR3 is CSAGTSGRSEQYF. The CDR3 bases are TGCAGTGCTGGGACTAGCGGGAGAAGCGAGCAGTACTTC.

The chain joins TRBV12-3 or TRBV12-4 to TRBJ1-1, with a tentative D call TRBD1 (6 bases). The CDR3 has 13 residues. The V end was cut by 1 base, the J end by 11 bases, with 14 bases between. The CDR3, as DNA: TGTGCCAGCAGTTTAGTAAGCAGTCAGGGGGCTTTCTTT. Protein sequence: CASSLVSSQGAFF.

The V and J genes are TRBV6-5 and TRBJ2-3; D uncertain. Trimming took off 0 bases at V and 8 bases at J, with 3 bases between the two ends. Germline CDR1 is MNHEY and CDR2 is SVGAGI. The CDR3 runs to 11 residues. CDR3 sequence: CASSYSGTQYF. The CDR3 DNA sequence: TGTGCCAGCAGTTACTCCGGTACGCAGTATTTT.

The chain links TRBV13 to TRBJ2-3; D is ambiguous. Between the trimmed V and J ends, which lost 8 bases and 2 bases, there was a span of 14 bases. The V gene's germline CDR1 is PRHDT and CDR2 FYEKMQ (reference sequence). The CDR3 sequence is 14 residues long. CDR3 protein: CASGRTENTDTQYF. The CDR3 DNA reads TGTGCCAGCGGGCGGACCGAAAACACAGATACGCAGTATTTT.

There are a few counts of this clonotype. This chain uses TRBV15 with TRBJ2-1; tentative D call: TRBD1 (5 bases). CDR1 is LNHNV and CDR2 is YYDKDF in the germline V gene (reference sequence). V lost 0 bases and J 7 bases, leaving 10 bases between the germline ends. The CDR3 has 14 amino acids. The CDR3 is CATSRDKGVNEQFF. CDR3 DNA: TGTGCCACCAGCAGAGACAAAGGGGTGAATGAGCAGTTCTTC.

This chain connects TRBV20-1 to TRBJ2-7; a weak D match, TRBD1 (6 bases). Trimming removed 6 bases from V and 2 bases from J, with 14 bases in between. There are 13 residues in the CDR3. CDR1 and CDR2 from the germline V gene are DFQATT and SNEGSKA (reference sequence). DNA of the CDR3: TGCAGTGCAAAACAGGGTTTAACCTACGAGCAGTACTTC. Encoded protein: CSAKQGLTYEQYF.

The rearrangement links TRBV6-2 or TRBV6-3 to TRBJ1-1; D remains unclear. Germline-derived CDR1 and CDR2 are MNHEY and SVGEGT. The V and J ends lost 8 bases and 4 bases respectively, with 17 bases between them. This CDR3 has 14 amino acids. The DNA for the CDR3 is TGTGCCAGCCAGGAAAAGCGGGGTTTCACTGAAGCTTTCTTT. Translated, it gives CASQEKRGFTEAFF.

The V call is TRBV5-4, the J call TRBJ2-5; 7 bases map to TRBD2. CDR3 length: 15 amino acids. The germline V gene has CDR1 SGHNT and CDR2 YYREEE (reference sequence). Unmatched junction bases numbered 11, after V lost 4 bases and J lost 5 bases. The CDR3 region has the DNA TGTGCCAGCAGCAAGACTAGCAGGTCCGATGAGACCCAGTACTTC. Protein sequence: CASSKTSRSDETQYF.

This clonotype came up a few times. The V and J genes are TRBV28 and TRBJ2-7; 11 positions agree with TRBD2. The J segment lost 3 bases and the V segment lost 2 bases, leaving 6 bases of the junction unmatched. CDR3 size: 16 residues. The germline V gene encodes CDR1 MDHEN and CDR2 SYDVKM. The CDR3 nucleotides are TGTGCCAGCAGTTTACATGGGCTAGCGGGAGGCTACGAGCAGTACTTC. As protein: CASSLHGLAGGYEQYF.

This sequence joins TRBV5-5 and TRBJ2-2; 7 nucleotides agree with TRBD2. CDR1 and CDR2 (germline): SGHKS, YYEKEE (reference sequence). The V segment lost 4 bases and the J segment 5 bases; nucleotides outside the gene matches: 11. The CDR3 contains 16 residues. CDR3 sequence (DNA): TGTGCCAGCAGCCCCCGACAAGCGGGAAGTACCGGGGAGCTGTTTTTT. This sequence encodes CASSPRQAGSTGELFF. Filled out from reference TRBV5-5 and TRBJ2-2, the complete variable domain reads DAGVTQSPTHLIKTRGQQVTLRCSPISGHKSVSWYQQVLGQGPQFIFQYYEKEERGRGNFPDRFSARQFPNYSSELNVNALLLGDSALYLCASSPRQAGSTGELFFGEGSRLTVL.

This sequence joins TRBV5-5 and TRBJ1-1, with D perhaps matching TRBD1 (5 bases). The germline V gene has CDR1 SGHKS and CDR2 YYEKEE (reference sequence). The V gene lost 3 bases and the J gene lost 14 bases, with 23 bases spanning the gap. This CDR3 contains 14 residues. This CDR3 reads CASSSGTQVGRRFF. The CDR3 region has the DNA TGTGCCAGCAGCTCCGGGACCCAAGTCGGGCGACGGTTCTTT.